Listed below are T cell receptor beta chains from one sample, sequenced in a study of T cell responses to AZD1222 COVID-19 vaccine. Generated by immunoSEQ multiplex PCR, the TCRdb table keeps only in-frame clones and is missing some. The sample holds about 120,000 clones, 94% seen once. Sequenced here: peripheral blood, sampled 28 days after the second AZD1222 dose. The receptors shown here come from an adult who received the AZD1222 COVID-19 vaccine. Each CDR3 is given with its conserved first and last residue. The D gene is left open where the match is weak.

J,D,V,CDR3
TRBJ2-7,TRBD1,TRBV5-1,CASSFFRDRGSSYEQYF
TRBJ1-2,-,TRBV29-1,CSVWSYNFYRDADYGYTF
TRBJ1-4,-,TRBV10-3,CAISERTDEKLFF
TRBJ1-2,-,TRBV7-8,CASSQDRIPYYGYTF
TRBJ2-1,-,TRBV5-1,CASGIYNEQFF
TRBJ2-2,-,TRBV7-9,CASRPVFSTGELFF
TRBJ1-2,-,TRBV19,CASLGVPSKTGENYGYTF
TRBJ1-2,-,TRBV7-9,CASSLQNNYGYTF
TRBJ1-4,-,TRBV3-1/TRBV3-2,CASSQRVGGEKLFF
TRBJ1-3,TRBD1,TRBV6-6,CASREQGAYGNTIYF
TRBJ1-1,-,TRBV5-5,CASSFGRSGTEAFF
TRBJ2-3,TRBD2,TRBV5-4,CASSSGLAGGTDTQYF
TRBJ1-1,-,TRBV18,CASSPGVQGAAFF
TRBJ1-3,-,TRBV6-1,CASSEFSVGGSGNTIYF
TRBJ1-2,TRBD1,TRBV5-5,CASSPPGQPYGYTF
TRBJ2-7,-,TRBV7-9,CASSLFPGTASSYEQYF
TRBJ1-6,-,TRBV6-1,CASSEAGGHSPLHF
TRBJ1-1,-,TRBV21-1,CASSNSLTGTGGELNTEAFF
TRBJ1-2,TRBD1,TRBV18,CASSPGQPSYGYTF
TRBJ2-5,-,TRBV6-5,CASSIDRFGTQYF
TRBJ2-3,TRBD2,TRBV3-1/TRBV3-2,CASSGLAGAPDTQYF
TRBJ2-7,TRBD1,TRBV2,CASRLGTGGSYEQYF
TRBJ2-5,TRBD2,TRBV2,CASSGRLGGAGETQYF
TRBJ2-1,TRBD2,TRBV29-1,CSGSGTSGSSVDHEQFF
TRBJ2-7,TRBD2,TRBV5-4,CASSSPGLADYEQYF
TRBJ2-2,-,TRBV7-9,CASSLGLGELFF
TRBJ1-3,-,TRBV7-8,CASSRTDSSGNTIYF
TRBJ2-3,TRBD2,TRBV6-5,CASALAGQGDTQYF
TRBJ2-7,TRBD1,TRBV11-2,CASSFSNDRAGEQYF
TRBJ1-5,-,TRBV5-4,CARRRPAGQPQHF
TRBJ2-7,TRBD1,TRBV20-1,CSASRDSLGDEQYF
TRBJ2-7,-,TRBV7-6,CASSLTSGHSYEQYF
TRBJ2-5,-,TRBV30,CAWGSGETQYF
TRBJ1-5,-,TRBV9,CASSVDVDQPQHF
TRBJ2-5,TRBD2,TRBV7-9,CASSPGSSGRPGGETQYF
TRBJ1-2,-,TRBV10-3,CAISPQETSYGYTF
TRBJ1-3,-,TRBV5-8,CASSLRSGNTIYF
TRBJ2-1,TRBD2,TRBV6-5,CASRTGTSGRNEQFF
TRBJ2-3,-,TRBV10-1,CASLENSGFTDTQYF
TRBJ1-1,TRBD1,TRBV29-1,CSVVVRGRSGPEAFF
TRBJ1-4,-,TRBV7-9,CASSLNEKLFF
TRBJ1-2,-,TRBV7-8,CASSFLPVGGSYGYTF
TRBJ1-2,TRBD1,TRBV12-3/TRBV12-4,CASSAGTVRGYTF